Following are 3 T cell receptor beta chains from one sample sequenced in a study of control samples from healthy donors and cancer patients. The data were produced by immunoSEQ multiplex PCR, yet TCRdb's version contains in-frame clones alone and is incomplete. The sample consists of some 70,000 clones, 83% of them appearing once. Input material: blood. The receptors were gathered from a man between 60 and 75 years old in good health.

J is TRBJ2-3 and V is TRBV5-6; 12 bases match TRBD2. CDR3 length equals 16 residues. The germline V gene has CDR1 SGHDT and CDR2 YYEEEE. V lost 3 bases to trimming and J lost 4 bases; unmatched junction nucleotides: 6. As DNA, the CDR3 is TGTGCCAGCAGCTACCGGACTAGCGGGACCCCAGATACGCAGTATTTT. Amino acid sequence: CASSYRTSGTPDTQYF.

The chain recombines TRBV5-5 with TRBJ1-5, with 7 bases that match TRBD1. This CDR3 has 14 residues. With 1 base clipped from V and 4 bases from J, the junction kept 2 bases outside the gene matches. Looked up from germline, CDR1 is SGHKS and CDR2 is YYEKEE (reference sequence). CDR3 sequence: CASSLQGGNQPQHF. The CDR3, as DNA: TGTGCCAGCAGCTTGCAGGGGGGGAATCAGCCCCAGCATTTT.

V gene TRBV27 combines with J gene TRBJ2-3; D could derive from TRBD1 or TRBD2 (6 bases each). CDR3 length equals 17 residues. Trimming pared 3 bases from V and 1 base from J, leaving 17 bases between. Germline CDR1 reads MNHEY; CDR2 reads SMNVEV (reference sequence). The CDR3 loop is CASSFMILRGGTDTQYF. CDR3 in DNA: TGTGCCAGCAGTTTTATGATCCTTAGGGGGGGCACAGATACGCAGTATTTT.